The present entry profiles one T cell receptor (beta chain) with its context. The target antigen is unknown. The repertoire was sequenced with immunoSEQ multiplex PCR; TCRdb's copy has only in-frame clones and lacks some. The repertoire holds some 68,000 clones, with roughly 84% as singletons. Unstimulated regulatory T cells (CD4+CD25+CD127-), CD4+CD25- non-regulatory cells, CD4 and CD8 cells were FACS-sorted from thawed PBMCs. V shed 5 bases, J shed 0 bases, and the junction held 12 bases outside the gene matches. The CDR3 length is 18 residues. The V gene's germline CDR1 is SGHNT and CDR2 YYREEE (reference sequence). This sample stems from a study of Tregs in tolerant kidney transplant recipients. Study-level findings and limits: Validation in larger populations is needed because few patients were studied. Expanding Tregs on activated donor B cells appeared to best identify donor-specific TCRbeta clones.

V and J are TRBV5-4 and TRBJ2-1; 9 bases agree with TRBD2. The clonotype originates from a human donor in good health. The specimen sequenced was CD4+ T cells from blood. The CDR3 DNA follows: TGTGCCAGCAGTAGCGGGGGTGGGTCCCTTAGCTCCTACAATGAGCAGTTCTTC. Translated, it gives CASSSGGGSLSSYNEQFF.